The 31 T cell receptor beta chains below were found in one sample sequenced in a study of shared clonotypes between healthy human individuals. Produced via immunoSEQ multiplex PCR; TCRdb's table is partial and in-frame only. The sample contains over a million clones, roughly 74% of which appear only once. Material: memory CD4+ T cells from PBMCs. Subset reported: CD45RA-negative fraction. These receptors came from a man between 18 and 29 years old in good health. Some clones in this sample may be carry-over from other donors' samples.

V gene TRBV4-2 combines with J gene TRBJ2-3, with D maybe TRBD1 (5 bases). Germline V lookup: CDR1 LGHNA, CDR2 YNFKEQ. The V gene lost 1 base and the J gene lost 8 bases, with 22 bases spanning the gap. The CDR3 loop spans 17 amino acids. CDR3 sequence (DNA): TGTGCCAGCAGCCAAGGGGTAGATCAAATAGGGGTCCGTACGCAGTATTTT. Amino acids: CASSQGVDQIGVRTQYF.

V and J are TRBV27 and TRBJ2-7; D gene uncertain. CDR1 and CDR2 (germline): MNHEY, SMNVEV (reference sequence). Trimming cost V 5 bases and J 6 bases, with 14 bases left between them. The CDR3 sequence is 13 residues long. CDR3 amino acids: CASSALGLLEQYF. Written as DNA, the CDR3 is TGTGCCAGCAGTGCCCTTGGCCTGCTCGAGCAGTACTTC.

The genes are TRBV10-1 and TRBJ2-3, with D perhaps being TRBD1 or TRBD2 (5 bases each). Trimming took off 6 bases at V and 5 bases at J, with 21 bases between the two ends. This CDR3 has 16 amino acids. The V gene's germline CDR1 is WNHNN and CDR2 SYGVQD (reference sequence). The CDR3 protein is CASRPGTVPPGDTQYF. CDR3 DNA: TGCGCCAGCAGGCCCGGGACGGTCCCCCCAGGAGATACGCAGTATTTT.

This clone was observed a single time. The rearrangement uses TRBV6-1 and TRBJ1-2, with 11 bases lining up with TRBD1. The junction had 7 bases not matched to a gene; V was cut back by 6 bases and J by 4 bases. The CDR3 has 15 amino acids. Germline CDR1 is MNHNS and CDR2 is SASEGT. The CDR3 nucleotides are TGTGCCAGCAGCGACCCGGGGACAGGGGGCTATGGCTACACCTTC. This codes for CASSDPGTGGYGYTF.

The rearrangement uses TRBV5-4 and TRBJ2-3, with 8 nucleotides matching TRBD1. This CDR3 spans 14 amino acids. J lost 6 bases, V lost 0 bases, and 3 bases had no gene match. Per germline, CDR1 SGHNT and CDR2 YYREEE (reference sequence). CDR3 coding DNA: TGTGCCAGCAGCTTGGCAGGGGGCTTGGATACGCAGTATTTT. It codes for CASSLAGGLDTQYF.

This clone occurred once. Different DNA sequences within this sample yield the same CDR3. V gene TRBV7-9 combines with J gene TRBJ2-1; D remains unclear. CDR1 SEHNR and CDR2 FQNEAQ come from the germline V gene (reference sequence). The CDR3 runs to 12 residues. V lost 5 bases and J lost 3, with 5 bases in between. The CDR3 sequence: CASSPSYNEQFF. The CDR3 coding sequence is TGTGCCAGCAGCCCCAGCTACAATGAGCAGTTCTTC.

The genes are TRBV5-1 and TRBJ2-1; a weak D match, TRBD1 (6 bases). Germline CDR1 is SGHRS and CDR2 is YFSETQ. V shed 1 base and J shed 4 bases, with 9 bases lying between them. This CDR3 region has 14 residues. The CDR3 nucleotides are TGCGCCAGCAGCTTGAATGGACAGTACAATGAGCAGTTCTTC. Protein product: CASSLNGQYNEQFF.

The table lists this clone with a count of one. The V call is TRBV27, the J call TRBJ1-5, with 8 bases fitting TRBD1. The J segment lost 3 bases and the V segment lost 1 base, leaving 8 bases of the junction unmatched. CDR3 length: 17 amino acids. Looked up from germline, CDR1 is MNHEY and CDR2 is SMNVEV (reference sequence). For the CDR3, the DNA is TGTGCCAGCAGTTTATGGGCAGGGGGCGCCGTCAATCAGCCCCAGCATTTT. This codes for CASSLWAGGAVNQPQHF.

The chain uses TRBV4-3 and TRBJ1-5; 7 bases map to TRBD1. The V segment lost 3 bases and the J segment 4 bases; nucleotides outside the gene matches: 9. The germline V gene has CDR1 LGHNA and CDR2 YSLEER. The CDR3 is 16 amino acids. Here the CDR3 reads CASSHGPHRGNQPQHF. CDR3 nucleotides: TGCGCCAGCAGCCACGGACCCCACAGGGGAAATCAGCCCCAGCATTTT.

There are many counts of this clone. The chain recombines TRBV30 with TRBJ1-5; D not resolved. The CDR3 is 15 residues long. Trimming removed 0 bases at V and 2 bases at J, with 11 bases between. Germline V gives CDR1 GTSNPN, CDR2 SVGIG (reference sequence). In DNA form, the CDR3 reads TGTGCCTGGAGTGTACCCATATCAGGCAATCAGCCCCAGCATTTT. This sequence encodes CAWSVPISGNQPQHF. The full variable domain, in which reference TRBV30 and TRBJ1-5 provide the parts outside the CDR3, is SQTIHQWPATLVQPVGSPLSLECTVEGTSNPNLYWYRQAAGRGLQLLFYSVGIGQISSEVPQNLSASRPQDRQFILSSKKLLLSDSGFYLCAWSVPISGNQPQHFGDGTRLSIL.

Worth noting for this clone: Other DNA sequences in the same sample also yield this CDR3. The V gene is TRBV28, the J gene TRBJ1-3; TRBD1 agrees at 9 bases. Germline V lookup: CDR1 MDHEN, CDR2 SYDVKM. Unmatched junction bases numbered 0, after V lost 6 bases and J lost 0 bases. CDR3 size: 14 residues. The CDR3 is CASRTGGSGNTIYF. The CDR3 DNA reads TGTGCCAGCAGGACAGGGGGCTCTGGAAACACCATATATTTT. Combining the CDR3 with reference TRBV28 and TRBJ1-3 gives the whole variable domain DVKVTQSSRYLVKRTGEKVFLECVQDMDHENMFWYRQDPGLGLRLIYFSYDVKMKEKGDIPEGYSVSREKKERFSLILESASTNQTSMYLCASRTGGSGNTIYFGEGSWLTVV.

This clone was observed a handful of times. V usage is TRBV19 and J usage is TRBJ1-1; 11 bases line up with TRBD1. The CDR3 length is 15 residues. The V and J ends lost 5 bases and 5 bases, in that order; junction bases with no gene match: 7. Per germline, CDR1 LNHDA and CDR2 SQIVND (reference sequence). The CDR3 coding sequence is TGTGCCAGTAGTGGGACAGGGGGTCGACGGACTGAAGCTTTCTTT. It translates to CASSGTGGRRTEAFF.

This clone has just one count. The chain joins TRBV15 to TRBJ2-7; TRBD1 aligns across 9 bases. J lost 6 bases, V lost 3 bases, and 6 bases had no gene match. The germline gives CDR1 LNHNV, CDR2 YYDKDF (reference sequence). CDR3 length equals 14 residues. The CDR3 bases are TGTGCCACCAGCAGGGCTCGGGACAGGGCCGAGCAGTACTTC. Residues: CATSRARDRAEQYF.

The chain combines TRBV5-1 with TRBJ2-3; D is perhaps TRBD2 (5 bases). The germline V and J ends were trimmed by 7 bases and 6 bases, with 9 bases remaining between them. Germline V gives CDR1 SGHRS, CDR2 YFSETQ. This CDR3 has 11 amino acids. CDR3 region: CASAGLDTQYF. The CDR3 DNA reads TGCGCCAGCGCGGGTTTGGATACGCAGTATTTT.

The gene calls are TRBV9 and TRBJ2-4, with 8 bases identical to TRBD1. CDR1 is SGDLS and CDR2 is YYNGEE in the germline V gene. The J segment lost 6 bases and the V segment lost 7 bases, leaving 9 bases of the junction unmatched. The CDR3 consists of 14 residues. CDR3 sequence (DNA): TGTGCCAGCTATAGAGACAGGGGATTAAACATTCAGTACTTC. Amino acid sequence: CASYRDRGLNIQYF.

J is TRBJ1-1 and V is TRBV28; D is unresolved. From germline, CDR1 is MDHEN and CDR2 SYDVKM. This CDR3 spans 13 amino acids. The V and J ends lost 6 bases and 3 bases respectively, with 11 bases between them. The CDR3 loop reads CASSLASHTEAFF. The CDR3 DNA reads as TGTGCCAGCAGCCTAGCCTCACACACTGAAGCTTTCTTT.

As to this clone: Mismatch with germline at one junction end may stem from a read error. The CDR3 DNA reads as TGTGCCAGTACCAATGGGAAGACACCTTGGGTTTTT. Translating it yields CASTNGKTPWVF. The chain has TRBV19 and TRBJ1-5; D unclear. This CDR3 is built from 12 residues. The germline V gene encodes CDR1 LNHDA and CDR2 SQIVND (reference sequence). Based on the CDR3 plus reference TRBV19 and TRBJ1-5, the full variable domain is DGGITQSPKYLFRKEGQNVTLSCEQNLNHDAMYWYRQDPGQGLRLIYYSQIVNDFQKGDIAEGYSVSREKKESFPLTVTSAQKNPTAFYLCASTNGKTPWVFGDGTRLSIL.

In its sample, this clone was seen a few times. The genes are TRBV2 and TRBJ2-5, with 7 bases matching TRBD1. Germline assignment: CDR1 SNHLY and CDR2 FYNNEI. V gave up 4 bases and J gave up 3 bases; unmatched junction bases: 2. The CDR3 consists of 13 residues. The CDR3 sequence is CASSATGKETQYF. As DNA, the CDR3 is TGTGCCAGCAGTGCGACAGGGAAAGAGACCCAGTACTTC. Looking up the rest from reference TRBV2 and TRBJ2-5 gives the full variable domain: EPEVTQTPSHQVTQMGQEVILRCVPISNHLYFYWYRQILGQKVEFLVSFYNNEISEKSEIFDDQFSVERPDGSNFTLKIRSTKLEDSAMYFCASSATGKETQYFGPGTRLLVL.

As for this clone: The sample carries other DNA sequences with the same CDR3. The V gene is TRBV28, the J gene TRBJ2-3; D not resolved. Per germline, CDR1 MDHEN and CDR2 SYDVKM. This CDR3 region has 12 residues. Trimming left V 6 bases short and J 2 bases short, with 6 bases between. DNA for the CDR3: TGTGCCAGCAGCCGGACCACAGATACGCAGTATTTT. This codes for CASSRTTDTQYF.

The CDR3 here is CASSSLSGSLGNEQFF. As DNA, the CDR3 is TGTGCCAGCAGCTCCCTTAGCGGGAGTCTAGGTAATGAGCAGTTCTTC. The V gene is TRBV7-3, the J gene TRBJ2-1; 9 positions agree with TRBD2. The germline gives CDR1 SGHTA, CDR2 FQGTGA. CDR3 length equals 16 residues. The V segment lost 4 bases and the J segment 7 bases; nucleotides outside the gene matches: 11.

This clone appeared a single time. The CDR3: CASTAGTSGNYEQYF. The CDR3 nucleotides read TGTGCCAGCACCGCCGGGACTAGCGGAAACTACGAGCAGTACTTC. J is TRBJ2-7 and V is TRBV6-1; the match to TRBD2 covers 11 bases. The germline V gene has CDR1 MNHNS and CDR2 SASEGT. The CDR3 loop spans 15 amino acids. Germline trimming cut 7 bases from V and 3 bases from J; bases unmatched to any gene: 8.

The CDR3 coding sequence is TGCGCCAGCAGCGGGAGTCTGAACACTGAAGCTTTCTTT. Translating gives CASSGSLNTEAFF. The chain uses TRBV5-1 and TRBJ1-1; D is undetermined. Germline CDR1 reads SGHRS; CDR2 reads YFSETQ. Trimming took off 4 bases at V and 0 bases at J, with 7 bases between the two ends. The CDR3 is 13 residues long.

CDR3 in DNA: TGTGCCAGCAGCTTAGGCGGCGGCACCGGGGAGCTGTTTTTT. It specifies CASSLGGGTGELFF. The V gene is TRBV5-5, the J gene TRBJ2-2; no clear D. Trimming left V 2 bases short and J 4 bases short, with 9 bases between. The CDR3 loop spans 14 amino acids. Germline V gives CDR1 SGHKS, CDR2 YYEKEE (reference sequence).

This clone was counted once. The chain has TRBV6-6 and TRBJ1-1; TRBD1 matches at 8 bases. Trimming removed 0 bases from V and 0 bases from J; junction bases left unmatched: 0. Looked up from germline, CDR1 is MNHNY and CDR2 is SVGAGI (reference sequence). CDR3 length: 15 amino acids. The CDR3 coding sequence is TGTGCCAGCAGTTACTCGGGACAGGTGAACACTGAAGCTTTCTTT. Translation: CASSYSGQVNTEAFF.

V gene TRBV7-2 combines with J gene TRBJ1-3; D not resolved. The length of the CDR3 is 13 residues. The germline gives CDR1 SGHTA, CDR2 FQGNSA. Between the trimmed V and J ends, which lost 4 bases and 2 bases, there was a span of 6 bases. Here the CDR3 DNA reads TGTGCCAGCAGCTCGGCACCTGGAAACACCATATATTTT. The encoded protein is CASSSAPGNTIYF.

The chain is built from TRBV27 and TRBJ2-5, with TRBD1 identical over 8 bases. The CDR3 has 13 amino acids. The germline V gene has CDR1 MNHEY and CDR2 SMNVEV (reference sequence). The V gene end was trimmed by 5 bases and the J gene end by 5 bases; junction bases not matched to a gene: 4. The CDR3 bases are TGTGCCAGCAGTCAGAACAGGGGGGAGACCCAGTACTTC. It specifies CASSQNRGETQYF.

The chain joins TRBV28 to TRBJ1-2; 7 nucleotides agree with TRBD1. The CDR3 has 14 residues. CDR1 is MDHEN, CDR2 SYDVKM, per germline. Unmatched junction bases numbered 15, after V lost 8 bases and J lost 9 bases. The CDR3 region has the DNA TGTGCCAGCGCCCGAATCGACAGGGAGGGGAGCTACACCTTC. Its translation: CASARIDREGSYTF.

This chain joins TRBV4-1 and TRBJ2-7; D call uncertain. Germline V lookup: CDR1 MGHRA, CDR2 YSYEKL. Trimming cost V 4 bases and J 7 bases, with 29 bases left between them. CDR3 length: 18 amino acids. CDR3 in amino acids: CASSLLEVRAGPWEEQYF. In DNA form, the CDR3 reads TGCGCCAGCAGCCTCTTAGAGGTCCGGGCCGGGCCCTGGGAAGAGCAGTACTTC.

This clone was observed many times. The chain links TRBV19 to TRBJ2-7; no clear D. V lost 9 bases to trimming and J lost 4 bases, with 16 bases between them. The CDR3 has 13 residues. Germline values: CDR1 LNHDA, CDR2 SQIVND (reference sequence). The DNA of the CDR3 is TGTGCCAGCAAAAAAAACCCCGGTTACGAGCAGTACTTC. It codes for CASKKNPGYEQYF.

The V and J genes are TRBV7-2 and TRBJ2-3; 9 nucleotides align to TRBD1. The CDR3 extends over 18 amino acids. Germline V gene data show CDR1 as SGHTA and CDR2 as FQGNSA. Trimming removed 3 bases from V and 2 bases from J; junction bases left unmatched: 12. The CDR3 DNA reads TGTGCCAGCAGCTTCTCATTAGTCGACAGGGGGAACACAGATACGCAGTATTTT. Amino acids: CASSFSLVDRGNTDTQYF.

Only a few counts were recorded for this clone. J is TRBJ2-3 and V is TRBV6-5; possibly TRBD1 for D (5 bases). With 4 bases removed from V and 6 bases from J, the gap between germline ends came to 11 bases. This CDR3 spans 13 amino acids. CDR1 MNHEY and CDR2 SVGAGI come from the germline V gene. CDR3 amino acids: CASSWSGSDTQYF. For the CDR3, the DNA is TGTGCCAGCAGTTGGTCAGGGTCGGATACGCAGTATTTT.